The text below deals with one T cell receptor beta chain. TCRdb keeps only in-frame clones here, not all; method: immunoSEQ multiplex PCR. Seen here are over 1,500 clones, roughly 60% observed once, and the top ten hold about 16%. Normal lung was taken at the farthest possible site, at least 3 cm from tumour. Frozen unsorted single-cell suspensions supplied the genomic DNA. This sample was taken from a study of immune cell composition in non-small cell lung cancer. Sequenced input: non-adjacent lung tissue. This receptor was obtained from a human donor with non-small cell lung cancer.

The CDR3 nucleotides are TGTGCCAGCAGCCAAGTTGGTACTAGCGGGGGAAATGAGCAGTTCTTC. Protein product: CASSQVGTSGGNEQFF. The rearrangement links TRBV4-2 to TRBJ2-1; 11 bases match TRBD2. V lost 1 base to trimming and J lost 7 bases; unmatched junction nucleotides: 6. The CDR3 contains 16 residues. Germline assignment: CDR1 LGHNA and CDR2 YNFKEQ.